This TCR beta chain was identified during a study of shared clonotypes between healthy human individuals. At the level of the study: Each donor contributed plates that comprised three CD4 naive, three CD4 memory, two CD8 naive and one CD8 memory.

Donors, healthy HIV-negative adults, lacked recent acute infections or vaccinations. A deep-level run was used for the assay. Profiled with immunoSEQ multiplex PCR; TCRdb holds only in-frame clones, not every one. The table shows 850,000 to 1,200,000 clones, with 70% to 80% occurring only once. A word on this clone: What it recognizes is unknown.

The CDR3 is 14 residues long. V was shortened by 0 bases and J by 2 bases, with 8 bases between the two germline ends. Germline V gene sequence: CDR1 MNHNY, CDR2 SVGAGI (reference sequence). Study findings and constraints: Large sequencing depth failed to make sorted-subset sequencing complete, rarefaction showed.

This receptor was obtained from a man aged 18 to 29 in good health. The sequenced material came from memory CD4+ T cells sorted from blood. Sample subset: CD45RA-negative fraction. V and J are TRBV6-6 and TRBJ2-7; D is uncertain. Here the CDR3 reads CASSYSSVTYEQYF. The DNA of the CDR3 is TGTGCCAGCAGTTACTCGTCCGTAACCTACGAGCAGTACTTC.